The following is a T cell receptor (beta chain) sequence with its context. This entry comes from a study of T-cell memory formation after mild COVID-19. Study details: TCR clusters showed largely donor specificity.

Researchers used 5'RACE with constant-segment primers to make TCR alpha and TCR beta cDNA libraries that carry sample barcodes and UMIs. MiXCR was run by TCRdb on the 5' RACE reads, yielding one entry per CDR3 protein. Altogether around 120,000 distinct CDR3 sequences are present, about 17% being singletons, with the ten largest covering more than 11%. V was clipped by 2 bases and J by 3 bases; unmatched bases: 3. The CDR3 spans 13 residues. Germline V gene lookup returns CDR1 GTSNPN and CDR2 SVGIG (reference sequence). Sequences were obtained from PBMCs or a T cell subset sorted from them (not recorded which). The chain employs TRBV30 and TRBJ2-7; 8 nucleotides agree with TRBD1. The sequence was collected from an adult woman who had mild COVID-19 (a few samples of this study predate the infection). Cell type and time point are not known. CDR3 nucleotide sequence: TGTGCCTGGAGTTCCGGGACAGGCTACGAGCAGTACTTC. Protein sequence: CAWSSGTGYEQYF.